This TCR beta chain was observed in a study of Graves' ophthalmopathy and Graves' hyperthyroidism. Many counts were recorded for this clonotype. RNA served as the template for amplifying TCR beta CDR3 regions. After a first-round RT-PCR with HTBI primers, a second-round multiplex PCR was run. TCRdb re-analysed the multiplex PCR reads in MiXCR, keeping a single row per CDR3 protein. The sample contains about 340,000 distinct CDR3 sequences, under 20% of which appear only once. The V gene lost 0 bases and the J gene lost 6 bases, with 9 bases spanning the gap. This CDR3 comprises 13 residues. CDR1 and CDR2 from the germline V gene are SGHKS and YYEKEE (reference sequence).

The clonotype comes from an adult man with Graves' ophthalmopathy. The chain recombines TRBV5-5 with TRBJ1-1, with D unclear. The source material was peripheral blood. The CDR3: CASSLVWDSEAFF. The CDR3 region has the DNA TGTGCCAGCAGCTTGGTCTGGGATTCTGAAGCTTTCTTT. Together with reference TRBV5-5 and TRBJ1-1, the CDR3 gives the full variable domain: DAGVTQSPTHLIKTRGQQVTLRCSPISGHKSVSWYQQVLGQGPQFIFQYYEKEERGRGNFPDRFSARQFPNYSSELNVNALLLGDSALYLCASSLVWDSEAFFGQGTRLTVV.